Shown below are 18 T cell receptor beta chains from a single sample sequenced in a study of cytomegalovirus exposure and HLA in healthy donors. Repertoires were generated with immunoSEQ multiplex PCR, while TCRdb's copy carries only in-frame clones and drops some. The sample shows under 140,000 clones, more than 75% of them seen only once. Material: PBMCs. These receptors all come from a woman in her twenties or thirties in good health and CMV-seropositive.

This chain links TRBV5-8 with TRBJ2-2, with TRBD1 matching 9 bases. Trimming took 4 bases from V and 2 from J; bases not matched to a gene: 6. Germline values: CDR1 SGHTS, CDR2 YDEGEE. The length of the CDR3 is 16 residues. The CDR3 coding sequence is TGTGCCAGCAGCCATCGGGACAGGGTCAACACCGGGGAGCTGTTTTTT. Translated: CASSHRDRVNTGELFF.

The CDR3: CARGVGETQYF. Written as DNA, the CDR3 is TGTGCCCGGGGGGTTGGAGAGACCCAGTACTTC. This sequence joins TRBV30 and TRBJ2-5; 7 nucleotides agree with TRBD2. V lost 8 bases and J lost 4; bases outside the gene matches: 4. The CDR3 length is 11 residues. Germline V CDR1 and CDR2: GTSNPN, SVGIG (reference sequence).

This chain joins TRBV15 and TRBJ1-1; D is unclear. Germline CDR1 LNHNV, CDR2 YYDKDF (reference sequence). The V gene lost 0 bases and the J gene lost 0 bases, with 11 bases spanning the gap. The CDR3 is 16 amino acids. The CDR3 is CATSRDARRMNTEAFF. The CDR3 nucleotides are TGTGCCACCAGCAGAGACGCCAGAAGAATGAACACTGAAGCTTTCTTT. The full variable domain, completed using reference TRBV15 and TRBJ1-1, is DAMVIQNPRYQVTQFGKPVTLSCSQTLNHNVMYWYQQKSSQAPKLLFHYYDKDFNNEADTPDNFQSRRPNTSFCFLDIRSPGLGDTAMYLCATSRDARRMNTEAFFGQGTRLTVV.

The genes are TRBV18 and TRBJ1-4, with D possibly being TRBD1 (5 bases). This CDR3 is built from 16 residues. Germline V CDR1 and CDR2: KGHSH, LQKENI. V was cut by 5 bases and J by 4 bases, with 17 bases left in between. In DNA form, the CDR3 reads TGTGCCAGCTCATCCACACCTCAGGGAAGTAATGAAAAACTGTTTTTT. It encodes CASSSTPQGSNEKLFF.

This clone came up a few times. The rearrangement uses TRBV19 and TRBJ2-1, with 9 positions matching TRBD2. The germline CDR1 and CDR2 sequences are LNHDA and SQIVND (reference sequence). This CDR3 is built from 15 residues. Trimming at V came to 5 bases and at J to 8 bases, leaving 10 bases not matched to a gene. The CDR3 here is CASSFPAGGRDEQFF. The CDR3, as DNA: TGTGCCAGTAGTTTCCCAGCGGGAGGAAGGGATGAGCAGTTCTTC. Combining the CDR3 with reference TRBV19 and TRBJ2-1 gives the whole variable domain DGGITQSPKYLFRKEGQNVTLSCEQNLNHDAMYWYRQDPGQGLRLIYYSQIVNDFQKGDIAEGYSVSREKKESFPLTVTSAQKNPTAFYLCASSFPAGGRDEQFFGPGTRLTVL.

This chain connects TRBV6-5 to TRBJ1-2, with 7 nucleotides matching TRBD1. V gave up 2 bases and J gave up 4 bases; unmatched junction bases: 10. The germline gives CDR1 MNHEY, CDR2 SVGAGI. There are 16 residues in the CDR3. The CDR3: CASSYLFLDRFYGYTF. CDR3 in DNA: TGTGCCAGCAGTTACCTGTTTCTGGACAGGTTCTATGGCTACACCTTC.

This chain links TRBV28 with TRBJ1-4; 8 positions match TRBD1. This CDR3 contains 12 residues. Germline V gene sequence: CDR1 MDHEN, CDR2 SYDVKM. The junction had 4 bases not matched to a gene; V was cut back by 8 bases and J by 8 bases. The CDR3 protein is CASQGAGEKLFF. The CDR3, as DNA: TGTGCCAGCCAGGGGGCTGGGGAAAAACTGTTTTTT.

The V call is TRBV19, the J call TRBJ1-2, with D hard to call. The CDR3 has 13 amino acids. V was trimmed by 3 bases and J by 2 bases, leaving 7 bases between them. CDR1 and CDR2 (germline): LNHDA, SQIVND (reference sequence). The CDR3 DNA sequence: TGTGCCAGTAGTATTAGAGGAAACTATGGCTACACCTTC. Its protein product is CASSIRGNYGYTF.

The chain uses TRBV29-1 and TRBJ2-2, with TRBD1 matching 9 bases. CDR3 size: 13 residues. The J segment lost 1 base and the V segment lost 7 bases, leaving 1 base of the junction unmatched. The germline V gene encodes CDR1 SQVTM and CDR2 ANQGSEA. The CDR3, as DNA: TGCAGCGGGGGACAGGGGAACACCGGGGAGCTGTTTTTT. Encoded protein: CSGGQGNTGELFF.

This chain joins TRBV19 and TRBJ2-6; D is unresolved. The CDR3 spans 14 residues. Trimming removed 4 bases from V and 0 bases from J, with 4 bases in between. Looked up from germline, CDR1 is LNHDA and CDR2 is SQIVND (reference sequence). The CDR3 sequence: CASSTSSGANVLTF. CDR3 sequence (DNA): TGTGCCAGTAGTACGAGCTCTGGGGCCAACGTCCTGACTTTC.

This chain links TRBV2 with TRBJ1-2; 8 bases fit TRBD1. Unmatched junction bases numbered 9, after V lost 4 bases and J lost 5 bases. The CDR3 is made up of 15 amino acids. Germline-derived CDR1 and CDR2 are SNHLY and FYNNEI. The DNA for the CDR3 is TGTGCCAGCAGTGTTGCAGGACAGGGAGGTTATGGCTACACCTTC. Translating it yields CASSVAGQGGYGYTF. Drawing the rest from reference TRBV2 and TRBJ1-2, the complete variable domain is EPEVTQTPSHQVTQMGQEVILRCVPISNHLYFYWYRQILGQKVEFLVSFYNNEISEKSEIFDDQFSVERPDGSNFTLKIRSTKLEDSAMYFCASSVAGQGGYGYTFGSGTRLTVV.

V usage is TRBV6-5 and J usage is TRBJ2-1; 9 nucleotides align to TRBD2. This CDR3 is 13 amino acids long. J gave up 8 bases and V 10 bases, and 9 bases lay outside the gene matches. CDR1 is MNHEY and CDR2 is SVGAGI in the germline V gene. Here the CDR3 reads CATKLSGSDEQFF. In DNA form, the CDR3 reads TGTGCCACTAAACTTAGCGGGAGTGATGAGCAGTTCTTC.

The genes are TRBV15 and TRBJ1-5; D might be TRBD1 (5 bases). Deletions cut 0 bases from V and 0 bases from J, with 6 bases between. Germline V gene sequence: CDR1 LNHNV, CDR2 YYDKDF (reference sequence). The CDR3 contains 15 residues. The CDR3 reads CATSRDRVSNQPQHF. The CDR3 DNA reads TGTGCCACCAGCAGAGACAGGGTTAGCAATCAGCCCCAGCATTTT.

The chain couples TRBV2 to TRBJ2-3; 8 bases are a match to TRBD1. J gave up 7 bases and V 5 bases, and 8 bases lay outside the gene matches. Germline-derived CDR1 and CDR2 are SNHLY and FYNNEI. CDR3 length equals 14 residues. The CDR3 DNA sequence: TGTGCCAGCAGTTACGGACAGGGTATGCATACGCAGTATTTT. Amino acids: CASSYGQGMHTQYF.

CDR3 in DNA: TGTGCCAGCAGTTCTAAGAGGTCAGGGGTCTCCTACGAGCAGTACTTC. It translates to CASSSKRSGVSYEQYF. The chain is built from TRBV6-5 and TRBJ2-7, with D perhaps matching TRBD1 (6 bases). The CDR3 totals 16 residues. In germline, CDR1 is MNHEY, CDR2 SVGAGI. The germline V and J ends were trimmed by 4 bases and 0 bases, with 16 bases remaining between them.

This rearrangement joins TRBV21-1 to TRBJ1-5; TRBD1, as called in the table, went unchecked against the DNA. TRBV21-1 is an annotated pseudogene. The CDR3 contains 17 residues. The CDR3 sequence: CAVFKGHIFLSNQPQHF. The CDR3 nucleotides read TGTGCCGTCTTCAAGGGGCATATATTTTTGAGCAATCAGCCCCAGCATTTT.

The rearrangement joins TRBV4-2 to TRBJ2-1; 9 bases fit TRBD2. The germline CDR1 and CDR2 sequences are LGHNA and YNFKEQ. V shed 1 base, J shed 8 bases, and the junction held 12 bases outside the gene matches. The CDR3 sequence is 17 residues long. The CDR3 protein is CASSQGSPSGDFYEQFF. The CDR3 coding sequence is TGTGCCAGCAGCCAAGGATCCCCTAGCGGGGATTTTTATGAGCAGTTCTTC.

This chain joins TRBV5-1 and TRBJ1-2; TRBD1 matches at 7 bases. Germline CDR1 and CDR2: SGHRS and YFSETQ. The trim removed 1 base at V and 0 bases at J, leaving 9 bases unmatched. The CDR3 spans 17 residues. In DNA, the CDR3 is TGCGCCAGCAGCTTGTGGTCCGGGGACAGAGCTAACTATGGCTACACCTTC. The encoded protein is CASSLWSGDRANYGYTF.